Listed below are T cell receptor beta chains from one sample, sequenced in a study of control samples from healthy donors and cancer patients. Assay used: immunoSEQ multiplex PCR; TCRdb lists only in-frame clones, some missing. The data show 250,000 to 300,000 clones, over 75% seen once. Sequenced input: PBMCs. Receptors were obtained from a woman aged 55-75 years with lung cancer. Both conserved end residues are part of each CDR3. A row's size may be missing; if present it is once, few, many or a size class.

j_call	v_call	clone_size	cdr3_aa
TRBJ1-4	TRBV2	.	CASSGAGEKLFF
TRBJ2-7	TRBV6-5	.	CACRTGWDEQYF
TRBJ2-5	TRBV28	.	CASSLFGAAQETQYF
TRBJ1-1	TRBV5-1	.	CASSPGAYTEAFF
TRBJ1-6	TRBV5-4	.	CASSRQGERSPLHF
TRBJ2-3	TRBV7-9	.	CASSLEQYTDTQYF
TRBJ1-3	TRBV3-1/TRBV3-2	.	CASSQTQLSGNTIYF
TRBJ1-4	TRBV19	.	CASSISGRADEKLFF
TRBJ1-4	TRBV11-3	.	CASPSREGTNEKLFF
TRBJ1-3	TRBV28	.	CASSFRSSGNTIYF
TRBJ1-1	TRBV19	.	CASITGGNTEAFF
TRBJ2-5	TRBV7-2	.	CASSYRTGETQYF
TRBJ1-1	TRBV28	.	CASSGGGGASLSGAFF
TRBJ1-3	TRBV5-6	once	CASSSLGFSGNTIYF
TRBJ2-1	TRBV5-1	.	CASTPPGGVYNEQFF
TRBJ1-3	TRBV5-1	.	CASSNTGTGNTIYF
TRBJ1-2	TRBV2	few	CASSERGSSRGYTF
TRBJ2-5	TRBV5-4	.	CASSPPYLRGTGSGETQYF
TRBJ2-5	TRBV2	.	CASRGGVQETQYF
TRBJ1-4	TRBV12-3/TRBV12-4	.	CASSVGGKKLFF
TRBJ1-2	TRBV25-1	.	CASSEGFGYTF
TRBJ1-4	TRBV19	.	CASSPLPPPDQGEKLFF
TRBJ1-1	TRBV10-3	.	CAIREGANTEAFF
TRBJ1-3	TRBV6-4	.	CASSDPQGHSGNTIYF
TRBJ1-1	TRBV2	.	CASSGQGNTEAFF
TRBJ2-2	TRBV14	.	CASSQRYRGAGELFF
TRBJ2-7	TRBV7-8	.	CASSLGWGGGSHRSYEQYF
TRBJ2-5	TRBV7-3	.	CASSQGGGMETQYF
TRBJ2-7	TRBV6-5	.	CASINSGSNEQYF
TRBJ2-1	TRBV27	few	CASTKPGLHYNEQFF
TRBJ2-6	TRBV7-2	.	CASSAHGGPGANVLTF
TRBJ2-1	TRBV6-5	.	CASRGSGEYFNEQFF
TRBJ1-5	TRBV4-1	.	CASSQDFREGQPQHF
TRBJ1-5	TRBV6-1	.	CASSEGGQGRQPQHF
TRBJ1-2	TRBV6-4	few	CASSGSMGSDITF
TRBJ1-4	TRBV28	.	CASIGQGGGEKLFF
TRBJ1-5	TRBV3-1/TRBV3-2	once	CASSPGTGGNQPQHF
TRBJ2-7	TRBV5-4	.	CASSKPGLAGDEQYF
TRBJ1-4	TRBV27	.	CASRVEGAANEKLFF
TRBJ2-5	TRBV24-1	.	CATSDWTSGTIETQYF
TRBJ1-2	TRBV4-1	.	CASSQGSGVGYTF
TRBJ1-2	TRBV5-1	.	CASSSQQGSGIGYTF
TRBJ2-1	TRBV12-3/TRBV12-4	.	CASSFTPSDREFF
TRBJ2-7	TRBV25-1	.	CASSDPGTSPYEQYF
TRBJ2-1	TRBV15	.	CATSDRRNEQFF